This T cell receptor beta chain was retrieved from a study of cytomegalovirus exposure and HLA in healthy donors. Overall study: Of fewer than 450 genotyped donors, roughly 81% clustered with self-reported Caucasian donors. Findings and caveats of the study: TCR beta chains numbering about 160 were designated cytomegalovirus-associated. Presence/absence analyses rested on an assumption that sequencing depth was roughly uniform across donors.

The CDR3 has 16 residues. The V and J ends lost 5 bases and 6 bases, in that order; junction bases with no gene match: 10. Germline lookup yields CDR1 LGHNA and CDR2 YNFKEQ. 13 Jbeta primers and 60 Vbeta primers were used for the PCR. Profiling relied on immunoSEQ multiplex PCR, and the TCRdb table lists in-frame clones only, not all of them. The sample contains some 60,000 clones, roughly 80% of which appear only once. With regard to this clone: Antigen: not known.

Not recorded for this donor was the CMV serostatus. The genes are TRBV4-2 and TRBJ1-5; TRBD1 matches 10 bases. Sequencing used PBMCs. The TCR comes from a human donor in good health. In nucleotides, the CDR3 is TGTGCCAGCAGCACCCGGGACAGGGGACGGGGTCAGCCCCAGCATTTT. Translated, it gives CASSTRDRGRGQPQHF.